This passage covers 20 T cell receptor beta chains from one sample sequenced in a study of shared clonotypes between healthy human individuals. Assay used: immunoSEQ multiplex PCR; TCRdb lists only in-frame clones, some missing. The sample carries 2.5 million or so clones, more than 90% recorded once. Sequencing used naive CD4+ T cells sorted from blood. Sample subset: CD45RA+ positively selected. The receptors shown here come from a man between 18 and 29 years old in good health.

The V call is TRBV27, the J call TRBJ2-6; D may be TRBD1 (5 bases). Trimming shortened V by 6 bases and J by 2 bases, and 14 bases separated the two germline ends. Germline V gene sequence: CDR1 MNHEY, CDR2 SMNVEV (reference sequence). CDR3 length: 16 amino acids. In DNA, the CDR3 is TGTGCCAGCAGCCGATCTCCACAGGCTGGGGCCAACGTCCTGACTTTC. Translating it yields CASSRSPQAGANVLTF.

This clone was recorded once. This chain links TRBV18 with TRBJ1-2; the D gene is possibly TRBD1 (6 bases). Germline values: CDR1 KGHSH, CDR2 LQKENI. The CDR3 extends over 14 amino acids. V lost 1 base and J lost 6, with 12 bases in between. The CDR3 sequence: CASSPLEGGNGYTF. The DNA of the CDR3 is TGTGCCAGCTCACCACTTGAGGGGGGAAATGGCTACACCTTC.

The gene calls are TRBV5-1 and TRBJ2-2; unclear D gene. The germline CDR1 and CDR2 sequences are SGHRS and YFSETQ. V dropped 4 bases and J dropped 4 bases, with 11 bases sitting between them. CDR3 size: 14 residues. Written as DNA, the CDR3 is TGCGCCAGCAGCCTCCCGGACGGCACCGGGGAGCTGTTTTTT. Encoded protein: CASSLPDGTGELFF.

The chain has TRBV6-1 and TRBJ2-3; D unresolved. This CDR3 contains 14 residues. The ends were cut back, 10 bases at V and 2 bases at J, with 16 bases in the middle. Per germline, CDR1 MNHNS and CDR2 SASEGT. CDR3 region: CATRSRTYTDTQYF. In DNA form, the CDR3 reads TGTGCCACCCGTTCGAGGACCTACACAGATACGCAGTATTTT.

This chain joins TRBV7-8 and TRBJ2-3; tentative D call: TRBD1 (5 bases). V shed 5 bases and J shed 1 base, with 16 bases lying between them. Per germline, CDR1 SGHVS and CDR2 FQNEAQ. This CDR3 region has 16 residues. CDR3 in amino acids: CASSPWGQAGTDTQYF. The CDR3 nucleotides are TGTGCCAGCAGCCCGTGGGGCCAAGCAGGCACAGATACGCAGTATTTT.

The chain links TRBV7-8 to TRBJ2-7; 8 nucleotides match TRBD2. J was trimmed by 4 bases and V by 5 bases; bases with no gene match: 7. CDR3 size: 14 residues. Germline V CDR1 and CDR2: SGHVS, FQNEAQ. The CDR3 region has the DNA TGTGCCAGCAGCCCGCGGGGGGTTCCATACGAGCAGTACTTC. It translates to CASSPRGVPYEQYF.

The chain couples TRBV14 to TRBJ1-4, with unresolved D. CDR3 length equals 12 residues. Germline values: CDR1 SGHDN, CDR2 FVKESK. V was cut by 3 bases and J by 8 bases, with 7 bases left in between. The CDR3 is CASSHTQEKLFF. The CDR3 nucleotides are TGTGCCAGCAGCCATACGCAAGAAAAACTGTTTTTT.

The chain combines TRBV29-1 with TRBJ2-7, with D possibly TRBD2 on 6 matching bases. This CDR3 is built from 15 residues. V lost 1 base and J lost 0, with 13 bases in between. The germline gives CDR1 SQVTM, CDR2 ANQGSEA. CDR3: CSVEARDGSSYEQYF. The CDR3 DNA reads as TGCAGCGTTGAAGCCAGGGACGGGAGCTCCTACGAGCAGTACTTC.

The genes are TRBV14 and TRBJ1-6; 7 nucleotides line up with TRBD1. Germline assignment: CDR1 SGHDN and CDR2 FVKESK. V was pared by 1 base and J by 7 bases, with 7 bases of the junction left unmatched. The CDR3 totals 16 residues. The chain's CDR3 is CASSQVTGAGNSPLHF. In nucleotides, the CDR3 is TGTGCCAGCAGCCAAGTAACAGGGGCAGGGAATTCACCCCTCCACTTT. Using reference TRBV14 and TRBJ1-6 for the parts outside the CDR3, the full variable domain is EAGVTQFPSHSVIEKGQTVTLRCDPISGHDNLYWYRRVMGKEIKFLLHFVKESKQDESGMPNNRFLAERTGGTYSTLKVQPAELEDSGVYFCASSQVTGAGNSPLHFGNGTRLTVT.

The chain couples TRBV25-1 to TRBJ2-5, with 10 bases aligning to TRBD2. V was clipped by 6 bases and J by 5 bases; unmatched bases: 9. CDR3 size: 15 residues. CDR1 and CDR2 from the germline V gene are MGHDK and SYGVNS. CDR3 protein: CASSAPAGGWETQYF. In DNA form, the CDR3 reads TGTGCCAGCAGCGCCCCAGCGGGGGGGTGGGAGACCCAGTACTTC. The whole variable domain, filled in from reference TRBV25-1 and TRBJ2-5, reads EADIYQTPRYLVIGTGKKITLECSQTMGHDKMYWYQQDPGMELHLIHYSYGVNSTEKGDLSSESTVSRIRTEHFPLTLESARPSHTSQYLCASSAPAGGWETQYFGPGTRLLVL.

The V call is TRBV5-5, the J call TRBJ1-5, with a tentative D call TRBD1 (5 bases). This CDR3 has 14 residues. Trimming stripped 0 bases from V and 7 bases from J, with 11 bases between. Germline lookup yields CDR1 SGHKS and CDR2 YYEKEE (reference sequence). The CDR3 protein is CASSLEGEGQPQHF. The DNA for the CDR3 is TGTGCCAGCAGCTTGGAAGGGGAAGGACAGCCCCAGCATTTT.

The genes are TRBV9 and TRBJ2-1; tentative D call: TRBD2 (6 bases). Germline CDR1 SGDLS, CDR2 YYNGEE. This CDR3 spans 15 amino acids. Trimming cost V 2 bases and J 7 bases, with 16 bases left between them. The CDR3 DNA sequence: TGTGCCAGCAGCGTTACCGGGGGATATACAAATGAGCAGTTCTTC. This gives the protein CASSVTGGYTNEQFF.

The chain recombines TRBV2 with TRBJ1-2; perhaps TRBD1 as D (5 bases). Germline assignment: CDR1 SNHLY and CDR2 FYNNEI. The CDR3 length is 15 residues. Trimming stripped 1 base from V and 8 bases from J, with 17 bases between. The CDR3 reads CASSEEVVRGLGYTF. The CDR3, as DNA: TGTGCCAGCAGTGAAGAGGTGGTTAGGGGTCTAGGCTACACCTTC.

This sequence joins TRBV7-6 and TRBJ2-7; perhaps TRBD2 as D (7 bases). There are 14 residues in the CDR3. Trimming removed 1 base from V and 3 bases from J, with 10 bases in between. From germline, CDR1 is SGHVS and CDR2 FNYEAQ. The CDR3, as DNA: TGTGCCAGCAGCTTAGTGGGGGGGCTCTACGAGCAGTACTTC. Amino acid sequence: CASSLVGGLYEQYF.

The chain combines TRBV6-6 with TRBJ2-3, with 7 nucleotides matching TRBD1. Per germline, CDR1 MNHNY and CDR2 SVGAGI (reference sequence). After removal of 0 bases from V and 2 bases from J, the junction contained 5 bases not matched to a gene. The CDR3 is made up of 16 amino acids. CDR3 sequence: CASSYSGDSLTDTQYF. The CDR3 DNA is TGTGCCAGCAGTTACTCTGGGGACAGCCTCACAGATACGCAGTATTTT.

Of note for this clone: A read error may account for a junction end that differs from germline. The V gene is TRBV6-1, the J gene TRBJ2-1; 8 bases align to TRBD1. Looked up from germline, CDR1 is MNHNS and CDR2 is SASEGT. The CDR3 is 11 amino acids. CDR3 protein: CASSLGQGVLF. The CDR3 coding sequence is TGTGCCAGCAGCTTAGGACAGGGCGTACTCTTC.

This chain connects TRBV7-2 to TRBJ1-6; TRBD1 might be the D (5 bases). CDR3 length: 15 amino acids. V lost 5 bases and J 5 bases, leaving 13 bases between the germline ends. From germline, CDR1 is SGHTA and CDR2 FQGNSA. CDR3: CASSAEAGNNSPLHF. DNA for the CDR3: TGTGCCAGCAGCGCAGAAGCAGGGAATAATTCACCCCTCCACTTT.

This chain connects TRBV11-3 to TRBJ2-1; 12 positions agree with TRBD2. CDR1 is SGHNT and CDR2 is YENEEA in the germline V gene. This CDR3 has 20 residues. Trimming at V came to 5 bases and at J to 0 bases, leaving 14 bases not matched to a gene. CDR3 residues: CASSAGLAGPSDPSYNEQFF. CDR3 in DNA: TGTGCCAGCAGCGCAGGACTAGCGGGACCCTCAGACCCCTCCTACAATGAGCAGTTCTTC.

The chain has TRBV7-2 and TRBJ1-4, with TRBD1 matching 7 bases. From germline, CDR1 is SGHTA and CDR2 FQGNSA. The trim removed 5 bases at V and 11 bases at J, leaving 8 bases unmatched. The CDR3 is 13 residues long. CDR3 residues: CASSQGEIGKLFF. CDR3 coding DNA: TGTGCCAGCAGCCAGGGGGAGATCGGGAAACTGTTTTTT.

This clone came up a few times. The V and J genes are TRBV9 and TRBJ1-1; D is undetermined. In germline, CDR1 is SGDLS, CDR2 YYNGEE. The CDR3 extends over 13 amino acids. With 1 base removed from V and 1 base from J, the gap between germline ends came to 5 bases. CDR3 coding DNA: TGTGCCAGCAGCGTAATGGGGAACACTGAAGCTTTCTTT. Translating it yields CASSVMGNTEAFF.